One and the same sample provided the 8 T cell receptor beta chains below, sequenced in a study of cytomegalovirus exposure and HLA in healthy donors. The PCR was carried out with 60 Vbeta primers and 13 Jbeta primers. Profiled with immunoSEQ multiplex PCR; TCRdb holds only in-frame clones, not every one. This sample has around 98,000 clones, with roughly 76% found just once. The sample consisted of PBMCs. Receptors were obtained from a human donor in good health.

This clone has just a few counts. The J gene is TRBJ1-2, the V gene TRBV19; D is perhaps TRBD1 (6 bases). Trimming took off 4 bases at V and 5 bases at J, with 8 bases between the two ends. The CDR3 consists of 12 residues. CDR1 and CDR2 (germline): LNHDA, SQIVND (reference sequence). The CDR3: CASSTQGYGYTF. CDR3 in DNA: TGTGCCAGTAGTACTCAGGGGTATGGCTACACCTTC.

The chain has TRBV7-9 and TRBJ2-1; 7 bases fit TRBD2. CDR1 is SEHNR, CDR2 FQNEAQ, per germline (reference sequence). The V gene end was trimmed by 4 bases and the J gene end by 9 bases; junction bases not matched to a gene: 6. The CDR3 extends over 13 amino acids. The CDR3 here is CASSSDSGSEQFF. In DNA, the CDR3 is TGTGCCAGCAGCTCGGATAGCGGGTCTGAGCAGTTCTTC.

This chain connects TRBV9 to TRBJ2-6, with TRBD1 as a possible D gene (7 bases). Trimming removed 3 bases at V and 3 bases at J, with 13 bases between. Germline CDR1 reads SGDLS; CDR2 reads YYNGEE. This CDR3 has 16 residues. The CDR3 sequence: CASSGQGGFGANVLTF. The CDR3 DNA sequence: TGTGCCAGCAGCGGTCAGGGGGGCTTTGGGGCCAACGTCCTGACTTTC.

The chain carries TRBV5-1 and TRBJ2-3; D not certain. Germline V gives CDR1 SGHRS, CDR2 YFSETQ. Trimming cost V 1 base and J 3 bases, with 3 bases left between them. This CDR3 has 12 amino acids. CDR3 nucleotide sequence: TGCGCCAGCAGCTTGCAAACAGATACGCAGTATTTT. It codes for CASSLQTDTQYF.

The rearrangement links TRBV2 to TRBJ2-5; the D gene is possibly TRBD1 (5 bases). This CDR3 contains 15 residues. Trimming stripped 7 bases from V and 2 bases from J, with 17 bases between. CDR1 and CDR2 from the germline V gene are SNHLY and FYNNEI. The CDR3 sequence: CASTWVNRKQETQYF. The CDR3 DNA sequence: TGTGCCAGCACTTGGGTGAACAGGAAACAAGAGACCCAGTACTTC.

The rearrangement links TRBV30 to TRBJ2-7; TRBD2 matches 11 bases. V was clipped by 1 base and J by 5 bases; unmatched bases: 13. The CDR3 has 17 residues. The germline CDR1 and CDR2 sequences are GTSNPN and SVGIG (reference sequence). CDR3 amino acids: CAWSADPLAGDFHEQYF. CDR3 nucleotide sequence: TGTGCCTGGAGTGCGGACCCACTAGCGGGAGATTTCCACGAGCAGTACTTC.

The chain joins TRBV19 to TRBJ2-5, with D possibly matching TRBD1 (8 bases). The CDR3 is 16 amino acids. The germline CDR1 and CDR2 sequences are LNHDA and SQIVND (reference sequence). The V and J ends lost 1 base and 4 bases respectively, with 16 bases between them. The CDR3 loop reads CASSIAVQGGSETQYF. CDR3 nucleotides: TGTGCCAGTAGTATAGCTGTACAGGGGGGGTCAGAGACCCAGTACTTC.

The rearrangement uses TRBV6-1 and TRBJ2-4, with D possibly matching TRBD1 (6 bases). Trimming stripped 1 base from V and 0 bases from J, with 13 bases between. The CDR3 runs 17 residues. In germline, CDR1 is MNHNS, CDR2 SASEGT. CDR3 region: CASSEVGTLIAKNIQYF. CDR3 coding DNA: TGTGCCAGCAGTGAAGTAGGGACATTGATAGCCAAAAACATTCAGTACTTC.